The present entry profiles one TCR beta chain with its context. This specimen comes from a study of a mutant IDH1 vaccine in newly diagnosed glioma. Looked up from germline, CDR1 is MDHEN and CDR2 is SYDVKM. Trimming cost V 5 bases and J 1 base, with 15 bases left between them. This CDR3 comprises 16 residues. Indicated time point: baseline, week 1 (first vaccination visit). Specified treatment: pre-vaccination baseline after standard-of-care therapy. Sequenced by immunoSEQ multiplex PCR; TCRdb stores in-frame clones only, minus some. The sample has some 87,000 clones, roughly 77% seen once. This TCR was sampled from a man aged 40-50 years with glioma. This chain joins TRBV28 and TRBJ1-3; no reliable D call. This sample comprised PBMCs, obtained from a glioma patient treated with radiotherapy, temozolomide or both. The CDR3 here is CASSLPGVYSGNTIYF. CDR3 nucleotides: TGTGCCAGCAGTCTCCCCGGGGTTTATTCTGGAAACACCATATATTTT.